The 3 T cell receptor beta chains below were found in one sample sequenced in a study of blood T cell repertoires in COVID-19. Here immunoSEQ multiplex PCR was the method, and the copy in TCRdb shows in-frame clones only, minus some. Seen here are 150,000 to 200,000 clones, approximately 93% observed once, and the top ten hold roughly 1.9%. Material for sequencing was peripheral blood. The receptors were sampled from a woman in her sixties with COVID-19, enrolled during active disease.

This chain joins TRBV4-3 and TRBJ1-4; 9 bases align to TRBD1. Unmatched junction bases numbered 4, after V lost 2 bases and J lost 6 bases. The CDR3 contains 15 residues. CDR1 and CDR2 from the germline V gene are LGHNA and YSLEER. The DNA of the CDR3 is TGCGCCAGCAGCCAAATACAGGGGGCTGATGAAAAACTGTTTTTT. Protein product: CASSQIQGADEKLFF.

The CDR3 coding sequence is TGTGCCAGCAGGCTACCGGGACAGGCCTACAATGAGCAGTTCTTC. Translated: CASRLPGQAYNEQFF. The chain is built from TRBV7-8 and TRBJ2-1; 8 bases fit TRBD1. J gave up 2 bases and V 6 bases, and 6 bases lay outside the gene matches. The CDR3 runs to 15 residues. The germline gives CDR1 SGHVS, CDR2 FQNEAQ.

The chain joins TRBV7-2 to TRBJ1-2; D is uncertain. The V end was cut by 4 bases, the J end by 2 bases, with 11 bases between. Per the germline V gene, CDR1 is SGHTA and CDR2 is FQGNSA. The CDR3 loop spans 14 amino acids. The CDR3 nucleotides are TGTGCCAGCAGCTCCCCAGGTCCCAACTATGGCTACACCTTC. It is translated as CASSSPGPNYGYTF.